The clone carrying this T cell receptor (beta chain) was seen at least ten times. Its antigen is unknown. TCRdb reanalysed the reads using MiXCR and keeps one entry per CDR3 protein. This sample carries a few hundred thousand distinct CDR3 sequences, approximately 9.2% of them seen once, and the ten largest clones take over 13%. The data were obtained in a study of T cell repertoires in cytomegalovirus infection. Study context: CMV infection plus the matching HLA type was flagged by public TCR beta signatures.

Study-wide results and limits: Of the TCR beta families, the public ones yielded a cumulative frequency that identified carriers of CMV plus the relevant HLA. The ex vivo response was dominated by HLA-C-restricted CMV-specific TCR beta clonotypes.

The CDR3 runs to 13 residues. CDR1 and CDR2 from the germline V gene are MNHNS and SASEGT. With 2 bases removed from V and 9 bases from J, the gap between germline ends came to 14 bases. The source material was PBMCs. The chain has TRBV6-1 and TRBJ2-7, with TRBD2 as a possible D gene (5 bases). This receptor was identified in a human donor in good health (CMV status not recorded). Some clones in this sample may be carry-over from other donors' samples. The CDR3 loop reads CASSEIRGRAQYF. CDR3 DNA: TGTGCCAGCAGTGAAATCCGGGGAAGGGCGCAGTACTTC.